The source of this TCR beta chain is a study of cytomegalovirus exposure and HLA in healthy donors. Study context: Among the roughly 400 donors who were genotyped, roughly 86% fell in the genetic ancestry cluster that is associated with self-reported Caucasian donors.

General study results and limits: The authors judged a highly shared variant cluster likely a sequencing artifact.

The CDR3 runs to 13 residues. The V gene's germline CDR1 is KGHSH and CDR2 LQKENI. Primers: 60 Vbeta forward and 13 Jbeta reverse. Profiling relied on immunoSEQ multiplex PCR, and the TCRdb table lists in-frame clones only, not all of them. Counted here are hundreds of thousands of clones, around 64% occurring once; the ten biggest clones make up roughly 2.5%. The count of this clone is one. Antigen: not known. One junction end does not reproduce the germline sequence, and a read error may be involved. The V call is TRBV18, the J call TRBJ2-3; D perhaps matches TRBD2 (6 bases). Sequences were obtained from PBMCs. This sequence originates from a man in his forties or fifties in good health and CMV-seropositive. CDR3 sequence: CASSQTSTDTQYF. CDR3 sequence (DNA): TGTGCCAGCTCGCAAACTAGCACCGATACGCAGTATTTT.